Listed below are T cell receptor beta chains from one sample, sequenced in a study of shared clonotypes between healthy human individuals. The method was immunoSEQ multiplex PCR; TCRdb's version includes in-frame clones alone and lacks a portion of them. The data show about a million clones, approximately 80% seen once. The sequenced material came from memory CD4+ T cells from PBMCs. All receptors derive from a man younger than 35 in good health. Some clones in this sample may be carry-over from other donors' samples. CDR3s include the opening cysteine and the closing phenylalanine or tryptophan. The D gene is left open where the match is weak. Expanded clones get a size class; other rows say once, few or many, or leave the size out.

clone size,J gene,V gene,D gene,CDR3 protein,CDR3 DNA
-,TRBJ2-1,TRBV25-1,-,CASSGALNEQFF,TGTGCCAGCAGCGGGGCCCTTAATGAGCAGTTCTTC
-,TRBJ2-1,TRBV5-6,-,CASSLWLAQQFF,TGTGCCAGCAGCTTGTGGCTAGCCCAGCAGTTCTTC
-,TRBJ2-7,TRBV2,-,CASSEEAIPYEQYF,TGTGCCAGCAGTGAAGAGGCCATTCCCTACGAGCAGTACTTC
-,TRBJ2-1,TRBV7-6,TRBD2,CASSQRSGRGNEQFF,TGTGCCAGCAGCCAGAGGTCCGGGAGGGGCAATGAGCAGTTCTTC
-,TRBJ2-1,TRBV6-1,TRBD2,CASSDLAGGGDEQFF,TGTGCCAGCAGTGATCTGGCGGGAGGTGGGGATGAGCAGTTCTTC
once,TRBJ2-1,TRBV5-1,-,CASSRGSSYGYNEQFF,TGCGCCAGCAGCCGGGGGTCGTCGTATGGGTACAATGAGCAGTTCTTC
-,TRBJ1-1,TRBV20-1,TRBD1,CSALGQGAFF,TGCAGTGCTCTCGGACAGGGGGCTTTCTTT
-,TRBJ2-2,TRBV5-6,TRBD1,CASSLVGRGPNTGELFF,TGTGCCAGCAGCTTGGTGGGCAGGGGGCCCAACACCGGGGAGCTGTTTTTT
once,TRBJ2-1,TRBV28,-,CASLEGLYNEQFF,TGTGCCAGTCTGGAGGGCCTTTACAATGAGCAGTTCTTC
-,TRBJ2-7,TRBV5-1,TRBD2,CASQREGSYEQYF,TGCGCCAGCCAGCGGGAGGGCTCCTACGAGCAGTACTTC
few,TRBJ2-3,TRBV2,-,CASSDRTDQDTQYF,TGTGCCAGCAGTGATAGGACGGACCAAGATACGCAGTATTTT
-,TRBJ1-1,TRBV2,-,CASSAWENTEAFF,TGTGCCAGCAGTGCTTGGGAAAACACTGAAGCTTTCTTT
-,TRBJ2-7,TRBV14,-,CASSQDWVRAYEQYF,TGTGCCAGCAGCCAAGATTGGGTCAGAGCCTACGAGCAGTACTTC
few,TRBJ1-2,TRBV6-1,-,CASSAVNANYGYTF,TGTGCCAGCAGTGCGGTGAATGCTAACTATGGCTACACCTTC
few,TRBJ1-4,TRBV14,-,CASSRWGAEKLFF,TGTGCCAGCAGCCGATGGGGTGCTGAAAAACTGTTTTTT
-,TRBJ2-1,TRBV27,TRBD2,CASTNTRGLAASGEQFF,TGTGCCAGCACCAACACCCGCGGACTAGCGGCGTCTGGTGAGCAGTTCTTC
once,TRBJ2-1,TRBV30,TRBD1,CACSRDRGLNEQFF,TGTGCCTGTTCCCGGGACAGGGGGCTGAATGAGCAGTTCTTC
once,TRBJ1-3,TRBV28,-,CASRDVSSGNTIYF,TGTGCCAGCCGGGACGTCAGCTCTGGAAACACCATATATTTT
-,TRBJ1-4,TRBV5-4,-,CASSRDGEKLFF,TGTGCCAGCAGCCGGGACGGTGAAAAACTGTTTTTT
-,TRBJ1-2,TRBV25-1,-,CASRPAANYGYTF,TGTGCCAGCAGACCAGCAGCTAACTATGGCTACACCTTC
few,TRBJ2-3,TRBV19,TRBD1,CASTRGRTDTQYF,TGTGCCAGTACAAGGGGGCGAACAGATACGCAGTATTTT
-,TRBJ2-7,TRBV5-4,TRBD2,CASSRSGGYEQYF,TGTGCCAGCAGCCGTTCGGGAGGGTACGAGCAGTACTTC
-,TRBJ1-1,TRBV4-2,-,CASSQSRVNTEAFF,TGTGCCAGCAGCCAGTCCAGGGTGAACACTGAAGCTTTCTTT
-,TRBJ2-3,TRBV6-1,TRBD2,CAFQREATDTQYF,TGTGCCTTCCAGCGGGAGGCCACAGATACGCAGTATTTT
-,TRBJ2-1,TRBV28,TRBD2,CASSSRLAGVYNEQFF,TGTGCCAGCAGCTCTAGACTAGCGGGAGTCTACAATGAGCAGTTCTTC
-,TRBJ1-5,TRBV5-5,-,CASSLGGGSNQPQHF,TGTGCCAGCAGCTTGGGCGGGGGGAGCAATCAGCCCCAGCATTTT
-,TRBJ1-1,TRBV7-9,-,CASSLEGGTEAFF,TGTGCCAGCAGCTTAGAGGGGGGAACTGAAGCTTTCTTT
-,TRBJ1-5,TRBV28,-,CASSTPTGPNQPQHF,TGTGCCAGCAGTACGCCCACAGGACCCAATCAGCCCCAGCATTTT
-,TRBJ2-3,TRBV7-9,TRBD2,CASSKTSGFGGPDTQYF,TGTGCCAGCAGCAAGACTAGCGGGTTTGGTGGACCAGATACGCAGTATTTT
once,TRBJ1-1,TRBV5-1,-,CASSRIFSGNTEAFF,TGCGCCAGCAGTCGAATTTTTTCAGGGAACACTGAAGCTTTCTTT
-,TRBJ1-2,TRBV5-4,-,CASSLVGINYGYTF,TGTGCCAGCAGCTTGGTAGGGATTAACTATGGCTACACCTTC
many,TRBJ2-3,TRBV9,TRBD1,CASSVAGGGSDTQYF,TGTGCCAGCAGCGTAGCAGGGGGCGGGTCAGATACGCAGTATTTT
-,TRBJ1-2,TRBV4-1,-,CASSQGESRMVNYGYTF,TGCGCCAGCAGCCAAGGGGAATCCAGGATGGTTAACTATGGCTACACCTTC
few,TRBJ1-3,TRBV18,TRBD1,CASSRDSGNTIYF,TGTGCCAGCTCACGGGACAGCGGAAACACCATATATTTT
few,TRBJ1-1,TRBV18,TRBD1,CASSPPGQALEAFF,TGTGCCAGCTCACCACCGGGACAGGCCCTTGAAGCTTTCTTT
-,TRBJ2-3,TRBV30,-,CAWSKGSGSTDTQYF,TGTGCCTGGAGCAAGGGGAGCGGGAGCACAGATACGCAGTATTTT
once,TRBJ2-3,TRBV5-4,TRBD2,CASSLVLGTSVPWDTQYF,TGTGCCAGCAGCTTGGTTCTCGGGACTAGCGTACCGTGGGATACGCAGTATTTT
-,TRBJ2-6,TRBV7-9,-,CASSLTVGRIYSGANVLTF,TGTGCCAGCAGCCTAACGGTCGGACGGATTTACTCTGGGGCCAACGTCCTGACTTTC
-,TRBJ1-5,TRBV30,-,CAWSPRLGAPQHF,TGTGCCTGGAGTCCGCGTTTAGGTGCGCCCCAGCATTTT
-,TRBJ2-2,TRBV19,-,CASSIRAPGELFF,TGTGCCAGTAGTATCAGGGCCCCCGGGGAGCTGTTTTTT
-,TRBJ2-3,TRBV18,-,CASSLTGGSTDTQYF,TGTGCCAGCTCACTCACCGGGGGAAGCACAGATACGCAGTATTTT
few,TRBJ2-5,TRBV5-1,-,CASSLGVRETQYF,TGCGCCAGCAGCCTTGGCGTTCGGGAGACCCAGTACTTC
-,TRBJ1-3,TRBV6-5,-,CASSWRGISGNTIYF,TGTGCCAGCAGTTGGAGGGGCATCTCTGGAAACACCATATATTTT
-,TRBJ2-4,TRBV4-2,-,CASSQERFGLNKNIQYF,TGTGCCAGCAGCCAAGAACGGTTCGGTCTCAACAAAAACATTCAGTACTTC
few,TRBJ2-2,TRBV9,-,CASSVGFGARNTGELFF,TGTGCCAGCAGCGTAGGGTTTGGAGCGCGGAACACCGGGGAGCTGTTTTTT
-,TRBJ2-5,TRBV5-1,-,CASSYLIQETQYF,TGCGCCAGCAGCTATTTAATCCAAGAGACCCAGTACTTC
-,TRBJ2-1,TRBV5-6,-,CASSGGTINEQFF,TGTGCCAGCAGCGGAGGAACTATCAATGAGCAGTTCTTC
few,TRBJ2-5,TRBV19,-,CASSIVDRQETQYF,TGTGCCAGTAGTATAGTGGACAGACAAGAGACCCAGTACTTC
-,TRBJ2-2,TRBV14,-,CASSRTTGGNTGELFF,TGTGCCAGCAGCCGGACCACTGGGGGAAACACCGGGGAGCTGTTTTTT
-,TRBJ2-1,TRBV28,-,CASRPGWGVSYNEQFF,TGTGCCAGCAGACCGGGATGGGGGGTTTCCTACAATGAGCAGTTCTTC